The 10 T cell receptor beta chains below come from one sample, sequenced in a study of T cell responses to AZD1222 COVID-19 vaccine. The repertoire was sequenced with immunoSEQ multiplex PCR; TCRdb's copy has only in-frame clones and lacks some. The data contain 65,000 to 85,000 clones, about 85% of them seen just once; the ten biggest clones take up 10% to 15%. Sequencing was performed on peripheral blood, taken on day 0 of AZD1222 vaccination. The source of these receptors is an adult in good health.

This rearrangement joins TRBV7-2 to TRBJ2-7; TRBD2 matches 7 bases. This CDR3 has 15 residues. Germline CDR1 and CDR2: SGHTA and FQGNSA. The V gene end was trimmed by 2 bases and the J gene end by 0 bases; junction bases not matched to a gene: 4. The CDR3 region has the DNA TGTGCCAGCAGCTTATCATGGGGGGGCTCCTACGAGCAGTACTTC. It encodes CASSLSWGGSYEQYF.

CDR3 coding DNA: TGTGCCAGCAGTTACATCGACAGGTCTCAAGAGACCCAGTACTTC. Protein product: CASSYIDRSQETQYF. The chain has TRBV6-5 and TRBJ2-5; the D gene is possibly TRBD1 (6 bases). Germline-derived CDR1 and CDR2 are MNHEY and SVGAGI. The CDR3 contains 15 residues. The V and J ends lost 2 bases and 2 bases respectively, with 12 bases between them.

The chain combines TRBV5-4 with TRBJ1-6; D is perhaps TRBD1 (5 bases). The V end was cut by 3 bases, the J end by 8 bases, with 12 bases between. Germline loops: CDR1 SGHNT, CDR2 YYREEE (reference sequence). CDR3 length equals 14 residues. The CDR3 sequence is CASSSGLQYSPLHF. Written as DNA, the CDR3 is TGTGCCAGCAGCTCGGGACTGCAATATTCACCCCTCCACTTT.

The rearrangement links TRBV9 to TRBJ2-7; possible D gene TRBD2, 6 bases. The germline gives CDR1 SGDLS, CDR2 YYNGEE. Trimming took off 0 bases at V and 7 bases at J, with 20 bases between the two ends. CDR3 length: 16 residues. The CDR3 region has the DNA TGTGCCAGCAGCGTAGCTGGAGGGCCCCAAGTAAGGGAGCAGTACTTC. As protein: CASSVAGGPQVREQYF. Filled out from reference TRBV9 and TRBJ2-7, the complete variable domain reads DSGVTQTPKHLITATGQRVTLRCSPRSGDLSVYWYQQSLDQGLQFLIQYYNGEERAKGNILERFSAQQFPDLHSELNLSSLELGDSALYFCASSVAGGPQVREQYFGPGTRLTVT.

The V gene is TRBV4-1, the J gene TRBJ1-2, with TRBD1 identical over 8 bases. Germline V gives CDR1 MGHRA, CDR2 YSYEKL. V shed 3 bases, J shed 7 bases, and the junction held 4 bases outside the gene matches. This CDR3 is built from 13 residues. CDR3 region: CASSQQGAFGYTF. DNA for the CDR3: TGCGCCAGCAGCCAGCAGGGGGCTTTTGGCTACACCTTC.

The chain joins TRBV27 to TRBJ2-2; D call uncertain. Germline V lookup: CDR1 MNHEY, CDR2 SMNVEV (reference sequence). The CDR3 covers 13 residues. The V and J ends lost 1 base and 7 bases respectively, with 7 bases between them. The CDR3 here is CASSLLGDGELFF. The DNA for the CDR3 is TGTGCCAGCAGTTTATTAGGTGACGGGGAGCTGTTTTTT.

The sample holds one count of this clone. The chain recombines TRBV9 with TRBJ2-7, with D possibly matching TRBD2 (7 bases). CDR1 and CDR2 (germline): SGDLS, YYNGEE. The CDR3 runs to 17 residues. V lost 0 bases and J 3 bases, leaving 19 bases between the germline ends. CDR3 in DNA: TGTGCCAGCAGCGTAGAAGATCGGGGGGCCACGCACTACGAGCAGTACTTC. It specifies CASSVEDRGATHYEQYF.

This clone was recorded once. The rearrangement joins TRBV5-1 to TRBJ2-7; 9 positions agree with TRBD2. The germline CDR1 and CDR2 sequences are SGHRS and YFSETQ. The ends lost 5 bases at V and 3 bases at J; junction bases unmatched: 6. The CDR3 has 14 residues. The DNA for the CDR3 is TGCGCCAGCAGAACGGGACTAGCAGACTACGAGCAGTACTTC. It yields the protein CASRTGLADYEQYF.

This rearrangement joins TRBV10-3 to TRBJ1-5, with D perhaps TRBD1 (5 bases). Germline V gene sequence: CDR1 ENHRY, CDR2 SYGVKD. This CDR3 contains 15 residues. V lost 0 bases to trimming and J lost 5 bases, with 11 bases between them. Written as DNA, the CDR3 is TGTGCCATCAGTGAGTCGAGGGACGGGGATCAGCCCCAGCATTTT. Amino acid sequence: CAISESRDGDQPQHF.

The J gene is TRBJ1-5, the V gene TRBV4-1; weak D call: TRBD1 (5 bases). The germline V gene has CDR1 MGHRA and CDR2 YSYEKL. The CDR3 contains 15 residues. Trimming removed 0 bases at V and 9 bases at J, with 15 bases between. CDR3 sequence reads: CASSQEGGVSRPQHF. CDR3 nucleotides: TGCGCCAGCAGCCAAGAGGGGGGGGTAAGTCGGCCCCAGCATTTT.